The T cell receptor (beta chain) described here comes from a study of cytomegalovirus exposure and HLA in healthy donors. Study results and limitations: CMV serostatus was the sole immune exposure information available.

V was clipped by 7 bases and J by 1 base, with 10 bases between them. Per germline, CDR1 MNHEY and CDR2 SMNVEV (reference sequence). CDR3 size: 13 residues. Notes on this clone: Its antigen is unknown.

The PCR had 60 Vbeta and 13 Jbeta primers. Here immunoSEQ multiplex PCR was the method, and the copy in TCRdb shows in-frame clones only, minus some. The table lists roughly 140,000 clones, 78% of them singletons. The genes are TRBV27 and TRBJ1-1; a weak D match, TRBD1 (5 bases). The receptor was isolated from a young woman in good health and CMV-seropositive. Material: PBMCs. The CDR3 sequence is CASTSGWNTEAFF. The CDR3 region has the DNA TGTGCCAGCACCTCAGGGTGGAACACTGAAGCTTTCTTT.